This is a list of T cell receptor beta chains from one sample in a study of CD8+CD57+ T cells in acquired aplastic anemia. MiXCR, run by TCRdb on the reads, gives a single entry per CDR3 protein. The sample holds about 120,000 distinct CDR3 sequences, roughly 40% seen once. The sample taken for sequencing was sorted CD4+, CD8+, or CD8+CD57+ T cells (not recorded which) from PBMCs. Source of these receptors: a human donor with aplastic anemia. Both conserved end residues are part of each CDR3. The D gene is left open where the match is weak. Some rows have no size entry. The others give once, few or many, or a class for an expanded clone.

.	TRBV25-1	TRBJ1-2	many	TGTGCCAGCAGTGAATCCTGGGCAGGAACCTATGGCTACACCTTC	CASSESWAGTYGYTF
TRBD2	TRBV4-2	TRBJ2-3	.	TGTGCCAGCAGCATACCTAGCGGGGGGATCACAGATACGCAGTATTTT	CASSIPSGGITDTQYF
.	TRBV12-5	TRBJ1-5	many	TGTGCTAGTGCCTTAGACATGACGAAACAGCCCCAGCATTTT	CASALDMTKQPQHF
.	TRBV6-1	TRBJ2-7	.	TGTGCCAGCTGTGAAGTTCCGGGGGGCTCCTACAAGCAGTACTTC	CASCEVPGGSYKQYF
.	TRBV9	TRBJ2-7	.	TGTGCCAGCAGCGTAGGGGTAAGCTACGAGCAGTACTTC	CASSVGVSYEQYF
TRBD1	TRBV2	TRBJ1-6	many	TGTGCCAGCAGTGCCCGGGGACAGTTTTCTCCCTATAATTCACCCCTCCACTTT	CASSARGQFSPYNSPLHF
TRBD2	TRBV19	TRBJ2-3	many	TGTGCCAGTAGTACTCTACCCCCGACGGGGGGGACCCCGCAGTATTTT	CASSTLPPTGGTPQYF
TRBD1	TRBV7-2	TRBJ1-5	.	TGTGCCAGCAGGCAGGGGGATACGCAGCATTTT	CASRQGDTQHF
.	TRBV15	TRBJ2-7	many	TGTGCCACCGAGGACGGGGCCTACGAGCAGTACTTC	CATEDGAYEQYF
.	TRBV6-1	TRBJ1-5	.	TGTGCCAGCAGACCCCATAGCAATCAGCCCCAGCATTTT	CASRPHSNQPQHF
.	TRBV15	TRBJ1-1	.	TGTGCCACCAGCAGAGATTCCGCTTTCGGCACTGAAGCTTTCTTT	CATSRDSAFGTEAFF
.	TRBV19	TRBJ1-4	many	TGTGCCAGTAGTATGTATGGGACCTTAACGATGGGGACTAATGAAAAACTGTTTTTT	CASSMYGTLTMGTNEKLFF
TRBD2	TRBV2	TRBJ2-5	.	TGTGCCAGCAGTTTGGGCGGGGGGCCCCGCACCCAGTACTTC	CASSLGGGPRTQYF
TRBD1	TRBV15	TRBJ1-2	.	TGTGCCACCAGCAGAGATAGGGGACAGGTGGCCTATGGCTACACCTTC	CATSRDRGQVAYGYTF
.	TRBV2	TRBJ1-1	.	TGTGCCAGCAGTGTATGGCCGAACACTGAAGCTTTCTTT	CASSVWPNTEAFF
TRBD2	TRBV9	TRBJ2-3	.	TGTGCCAGCAGCGTCAGCGGGACTAGCACAGATACGCAGTATTTT	CASSVSGTSTDTQYF